What follows describes a single T cell receptor beta chain. Its cognate antigen is unknown. Time point reported: week 11, during vaccination. Vaccine doses each comprised 300 ug of mutant IDH1 20-mer peptide, with topical imiquimod. These data originate in a study of a mutant IDH1 vaccine in newly diagnosed glioma. Overall study findings and caveats: Patients showed vaccine-induced immune responses at a rate of about 93%.

The table came from immunoSEQ multiplex PCR; TCRdb's copy has only in-frame clones and leaves some out. The sample consists of 30,000 to 40,000 clones, over 80% of them appearing once. The germline V gene encodes CDR1 MNHEY and CDR2 SVGAGI. The V gene lost 0 bases and the J gene lost 3 bases, with 9 bases spanning the gap. This CDR3 is built from 14 residues. This sample comprised PBMCs, obtained from a glioma patient whose treatment included an IDH1 peptide vaccine. The receptor was isolated from a man aged 35 to 55 with glioma. This chain links TRBV6-5 with TRBJ2-7; TRBD1 or TRBD2 may be the D gene (5 bases each). CDR3 protein: CASSYSAGGYEQYF. Here the CDR3 DNA reads TGTGCCAGCAGTTACTCGGCTGGGGGCTACGAGCAGTACTTC.